Listed below are T cell receptor beta chains from one sample, sequenced in a study of CD8+ T cells in alopecia areata. Assay used: immunoSEQ multiplex PCR; TCRdb lists only in-frame clones, some missing. The data contain about 250,000 clones, 67% of them singletons. Sequences were derived from CD4+ T cells sorted from blood, sampled at week 0. The receptor set was obtained from a human donor with alopecia areata. Both conserved end residues are part of each CDR3. Only some rows state a clone size, as once, few, many or a class for expanded clones.

J,size,V,CDR3
TRBJ2-5,.,TRBV29-1,CSVGGGVGGETQYF
TRBJ2-7,.,TRBV10-3,CAIRPGLAGATYEQYF
TRBJ1-1,few,TRBV20-1,CSASGDTEAFF
TRBJ2-3,.,TRBV12-5,CASGLAPVGAGLFTQYF
TRBJ2-3,.,TRBV9,CASSAPSLDTQYF
TRBJ1-6,.,TRBV7-3,CASSLASHNSPLHF
TRBJ2-7,few,TRBV30,CAWRGRDRAYEQYF
TRBJ2-2,few,TRBV2,CASRAQGAAGELFF
TRBJ2-2,.,TRBV30,CAWSVQRNTGELFF
TRBJ2-3,.,TRBV4-3,CASSQGTGGVADTQYF
TRBJ2-3,.,TRBV30,CAWSHKTQYF
TRBJ2-5,few,TRBV2,CASRTWGGGSQETQYF
TRBJ1-2,.,TRBV4-1,CASSQGTGDYSGYTF
TRBJ2-6,few,TRBV30,CAWSTGSSGANVLTF
TRBJ1-2,few,TRBV9,CASSVDTLRGGYTF
TRBJ2-4,.,TRBV30,CAWSVRGRAGIQYF
TRBJ2-7,.,TRBV6-6,CASRPGQDYEQYF
TRBJ2-3,once,TRBV6-5,CASREPGPTSGTQYF
TRBJ2-3,few,TRBV2,CASSETGLRGTDTQYF
TRBJ1-2,few,TRBV29-1,CSAGGYTF
TRBJ1-2,once,TRBV30,CAWSPDGYGYTF
TRBJ1-2,.,TRBV2,CASQSFRGHGYTF
TRBJ1-2,.,TRBV7-2,CASSLGGDYGYTF
TRBJ1-6,.,TRBV30,CAWRNRVSSPLHF
TRBJ2-7,once,TRBV29-1,CSVRQGGTYEQYF
TRBJ1-5,.,TRBV5-1,CASSLGHAGGGNQPQHF
TRBJ2-7,.,TRBV2,CASRLTYSYEQYF
TRBJ1-5,few,TRBV7-8,CASTNRDSNQPQHF
TRBJ1-2,.,TRBV6-5,CASSKTDAYGYTF
TRBJ2-5,.,TRBV29-1,CSVAGQGLETQYF
TRBJ1-1,.,TRBV29-1,CSVVGGSSEAFF
TRBJ2-3,few,TRBV4-3,CASSHMTSGVQGNTQYF
TRBJ2-3,.,TRBV30,CAWRRRDTQYF
TRBJ2-3,.,TRBV14,CASTSGWGTQYF
TRBJ2-4,.,TRBV7-2,CASSLPVIAKNIQYF
TRBJ2-7,few,TRBV29-1,CSVEIGQGARYEQYF
TRBJ1-6,.,TRBV6-1,CASSPEGRAASPLHF
TRBJ2-7,.,TRBV30,CAFGRGRVYEQYF
TRBJ2-1,few,TRBV6-1,CASSVRGNEQFF